This T cell receptor beta chain stems from a study of cytomegalovirus exposure and HLA in healthy donors. This CDR3 comprises 11 residues. The V end was cut by 2 bases, the J end by 3 bases, with 2 bases between. In germline, CDR1 is MNHNS, CDR2 SASEGT. Study outcomes and limitations: It was fewer than 200 TCR beta chains that were listed as cytomegalovirus-associated. A few V segments could not be told apart, such as TRBV6-2 and TRBV6-3, and were left out.

PCR employed 60 Vbeta and 13 Jbeta primers. Produced via immunoSEQ multiplex PCR; TCRdb's table is partial and in-frame only. In the table there are fewer than 200,000 clones, 70% to 80% of which are singletons. Although they were nominally healthy when sampled, donors likely had unrecorded immune exposures. Comment on this clone: Its matching antigen is unknown. The identical CDR3 is also encoded by other nucleotide sequences in the sample.

The source of this sequence is a female donor in good health and CMV-seronegative. The J gene is TRBJ2-7, the V gene TRBV6-1; D is undetermined. The specimen sequenced was PBMCs. The CDR3 DNA is TGTGCCAGCAGTGAATACTACGAGCAGTACTTC. Translating gives CASSEYYEQYF.